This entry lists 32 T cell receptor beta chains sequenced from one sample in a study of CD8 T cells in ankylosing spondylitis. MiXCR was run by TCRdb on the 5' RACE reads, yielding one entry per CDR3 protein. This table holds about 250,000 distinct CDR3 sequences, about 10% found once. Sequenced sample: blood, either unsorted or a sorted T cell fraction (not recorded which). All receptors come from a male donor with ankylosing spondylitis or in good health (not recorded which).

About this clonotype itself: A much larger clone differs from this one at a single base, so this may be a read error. CDR3 residues: CAGSLLQNEQYF. CDR3 bases: TGTGCCGGCAGCTTACTGCAGAACGAGCAGTACTTC. The chain uses TRBV7-9 and TRBJ2-7, with no clear D. CDR1 is SEHNR and CDR2 is FQNEAQ in the germline V gene (reference sequence). The CDR3 spans 12 residues.

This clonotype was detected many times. The CDR3 spells CSARGGSRGTDTQYF. The CDR3 coding sequence is TGCAGTGCTAGAGGTGGGTCCCGAGGCACAGATACGCAGTATTTT. V and J are TRBV20-1 and TRBJ2-3; D is unresolved. From germline, CDR1 is DFQATT and CDR2 SNEGSKA (reference sequence). The CDR3 totals 15 residues. Trimming removed 1 base at V and 1 base at J, with 12 bases between.

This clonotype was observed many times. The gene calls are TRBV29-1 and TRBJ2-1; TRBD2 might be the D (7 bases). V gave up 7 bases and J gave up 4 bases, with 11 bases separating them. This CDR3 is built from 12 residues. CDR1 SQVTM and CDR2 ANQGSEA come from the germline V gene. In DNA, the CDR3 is TGCAGCGAGGGGGGGCTTTACAATGAGCAGTTCTTC. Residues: CSEGGLYNEQFF.

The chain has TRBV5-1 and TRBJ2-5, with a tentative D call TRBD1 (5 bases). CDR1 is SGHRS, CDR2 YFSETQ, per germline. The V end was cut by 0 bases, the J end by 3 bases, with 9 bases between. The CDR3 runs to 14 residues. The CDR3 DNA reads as TGCGCCAGCAGCTTGGAGGCAGGGAAAGAGACCCAGTACTTC. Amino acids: CASSLEAGKETQYF.

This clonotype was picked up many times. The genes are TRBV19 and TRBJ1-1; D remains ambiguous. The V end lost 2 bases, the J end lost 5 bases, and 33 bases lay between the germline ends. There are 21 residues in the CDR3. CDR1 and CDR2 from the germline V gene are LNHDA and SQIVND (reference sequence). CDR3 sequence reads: CASSILPWADTGVGEGTEAFF. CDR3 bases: TGTGCCAGTAGTATACTCCCATGGGCTGACACGGGAGTAGGCGAAGGTACTGAAGCTTTCTTT. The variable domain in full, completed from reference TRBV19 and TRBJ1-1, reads DGGITQSPKYLFRKEGQNVTLSCEQNLNHDAMYWYRQDPGQGLRLIYYSQIVNDFQKGDIAEGYSVSREKKESFPLTVTSAQKNPTAFYLCASSILPWADTGVGEGTEAFFGQGTRLTVV.

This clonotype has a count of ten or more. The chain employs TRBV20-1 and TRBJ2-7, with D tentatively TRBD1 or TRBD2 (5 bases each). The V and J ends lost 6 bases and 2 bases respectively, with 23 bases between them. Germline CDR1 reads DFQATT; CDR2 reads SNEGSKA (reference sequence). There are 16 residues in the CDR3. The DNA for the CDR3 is TGCAGTGCCTTCGGAGGCAGGGAGATTTTCACCTACGAGCAGTACTTC. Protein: CSAFGGREIFTYEQYF.

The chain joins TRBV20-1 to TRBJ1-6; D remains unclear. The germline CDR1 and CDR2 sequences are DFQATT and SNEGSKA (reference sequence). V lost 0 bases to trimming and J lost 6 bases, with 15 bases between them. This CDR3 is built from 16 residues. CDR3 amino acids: CSARDGRERINSPLHF. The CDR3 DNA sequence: TGCAGTGCTAGAGATGGTAGGGAAAGGATTAATTCACCCCTCCACTTT.

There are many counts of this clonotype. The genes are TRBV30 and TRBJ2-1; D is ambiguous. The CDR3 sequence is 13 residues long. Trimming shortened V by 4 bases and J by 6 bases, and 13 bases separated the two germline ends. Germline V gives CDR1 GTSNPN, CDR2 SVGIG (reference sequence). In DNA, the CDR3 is TGTGCCTGGACTAGTGTTTATGGCAATGAGCAGTTCTTC. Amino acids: CAWTSVYGNEQFF. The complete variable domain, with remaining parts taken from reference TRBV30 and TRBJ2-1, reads SQTIHQWPATLVQPVGSPLSLECTVEGTSNPNLYWYRQAAGRGLQLLFYSVGIGQISSEVPQNLSASRPQDRQFILSSKKLLLSDSGFYLCAWTSVYGNEQFFGPGTRLTVL.

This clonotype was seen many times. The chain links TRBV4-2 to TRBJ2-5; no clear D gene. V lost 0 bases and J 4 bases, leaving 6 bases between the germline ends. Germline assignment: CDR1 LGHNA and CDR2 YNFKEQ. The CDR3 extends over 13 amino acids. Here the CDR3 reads CASSQDMGETQYF. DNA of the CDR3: TGTGCCAGCAGCCAAGATATGGGAGAGACCCAGTACTTC.

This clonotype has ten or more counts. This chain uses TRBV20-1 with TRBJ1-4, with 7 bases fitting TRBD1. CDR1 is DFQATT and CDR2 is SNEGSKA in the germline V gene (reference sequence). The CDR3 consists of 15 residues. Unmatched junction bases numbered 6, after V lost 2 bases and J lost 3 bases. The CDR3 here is CSARQGGTANEKLFF. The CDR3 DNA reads TGCAGTGCTAGACAGGGGGGGACGGCTAATGAAAAACTGTTTTTT.

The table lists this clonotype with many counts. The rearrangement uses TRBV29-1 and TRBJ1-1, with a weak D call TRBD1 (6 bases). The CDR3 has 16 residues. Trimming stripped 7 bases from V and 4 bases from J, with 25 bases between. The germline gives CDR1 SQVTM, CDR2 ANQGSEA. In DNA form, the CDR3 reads TGCAGCGCCCAAAGGGGCCAGGGGCTTTCTGGCACTGAAGCTTTCTTT. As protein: CSAQRGQGLSGTEAFF.

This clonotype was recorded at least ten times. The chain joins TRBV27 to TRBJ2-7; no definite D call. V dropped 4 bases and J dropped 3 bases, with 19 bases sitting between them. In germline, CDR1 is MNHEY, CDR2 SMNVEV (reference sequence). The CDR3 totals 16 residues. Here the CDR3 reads CASSYLSPLGYYEQYF. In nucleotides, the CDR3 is TGTGCCAGCAGTTACTTGTCCCCGTTGGGCTACTACGAGCAGTACTTC.

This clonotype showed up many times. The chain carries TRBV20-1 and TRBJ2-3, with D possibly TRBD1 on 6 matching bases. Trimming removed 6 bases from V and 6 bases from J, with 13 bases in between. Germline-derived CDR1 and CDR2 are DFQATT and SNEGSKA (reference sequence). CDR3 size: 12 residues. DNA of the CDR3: TGCAGTGCGGAGCAGGGGACGGATACGCAGTATTTT. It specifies CSAEQGTDTQYF.

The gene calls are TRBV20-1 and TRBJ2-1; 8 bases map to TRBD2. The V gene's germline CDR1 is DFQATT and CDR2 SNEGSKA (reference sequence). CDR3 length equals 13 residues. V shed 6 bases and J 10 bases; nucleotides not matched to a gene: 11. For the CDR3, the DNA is TGCAGTGCGGATCGGGAGGGGGATCGCGAGCAGTTCTTC. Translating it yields CSADREGDREQFF.

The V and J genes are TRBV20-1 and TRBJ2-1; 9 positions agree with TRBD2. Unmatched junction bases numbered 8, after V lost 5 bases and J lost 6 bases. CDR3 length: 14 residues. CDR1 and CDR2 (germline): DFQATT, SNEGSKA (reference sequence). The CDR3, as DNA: TGCAGTGCTCAGGCTCCGGGACTAGCCAATGAGCAGTTCTTC. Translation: CSAQAPGLANEQFF.

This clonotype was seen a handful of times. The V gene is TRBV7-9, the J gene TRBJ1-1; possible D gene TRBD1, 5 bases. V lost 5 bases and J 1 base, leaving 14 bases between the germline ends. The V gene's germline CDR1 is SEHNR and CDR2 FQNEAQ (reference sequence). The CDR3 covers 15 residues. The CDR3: CASSHRGGKNTEAFF. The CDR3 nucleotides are TGTGCCAGCAGCCATCGGGGGGGGAAGAACACTGAAGCTTTCTTT.

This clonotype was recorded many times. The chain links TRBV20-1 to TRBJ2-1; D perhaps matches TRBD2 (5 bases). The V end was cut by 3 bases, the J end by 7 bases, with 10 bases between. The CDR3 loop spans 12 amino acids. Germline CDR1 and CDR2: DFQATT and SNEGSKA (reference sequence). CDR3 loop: CSASLGENEQFF. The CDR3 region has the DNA TGCAGTGCTAGCCTCGGGGAAAATGAGCAGTTCTTC.

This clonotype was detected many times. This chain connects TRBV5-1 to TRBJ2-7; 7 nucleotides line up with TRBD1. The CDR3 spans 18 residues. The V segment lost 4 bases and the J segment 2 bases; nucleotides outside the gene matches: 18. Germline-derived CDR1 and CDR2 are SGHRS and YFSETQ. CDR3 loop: CASSPSSLGQASPYEQYF. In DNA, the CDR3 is TGCGCCAGCAGCCCATCCAGTCTCGGACAGGCCTCGCCCTACGAGCAGTACTTC. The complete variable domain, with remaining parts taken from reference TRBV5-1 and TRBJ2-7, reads KAGVTQTPRYLIKTRGQQVTLSCSPISGHRSVSWYQQTPGQGLQFLFEYFSETQRNKGNFPGRFSGRQFSNSRSEMNVSTLELGDSALYLCASSPSSLGQASPYEQYFGPGTRLTVT.

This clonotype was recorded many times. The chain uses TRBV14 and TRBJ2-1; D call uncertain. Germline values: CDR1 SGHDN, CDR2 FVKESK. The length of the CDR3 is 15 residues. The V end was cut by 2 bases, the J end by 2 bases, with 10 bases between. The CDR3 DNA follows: TGTGCCAGCAGCCAACTGGGATCAACCTACAATGAGCAGTTCTTC. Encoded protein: CASSQLGSTYNEQFF.

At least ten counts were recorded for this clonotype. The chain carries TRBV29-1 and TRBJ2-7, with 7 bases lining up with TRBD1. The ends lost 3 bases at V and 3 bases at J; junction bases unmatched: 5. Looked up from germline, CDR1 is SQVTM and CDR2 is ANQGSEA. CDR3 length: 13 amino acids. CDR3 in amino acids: CSVDGTEGYEQYF. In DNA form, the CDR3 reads TGCAGCGTTGATGGGACAGAAGGCTACGAGCAGTACTTC.

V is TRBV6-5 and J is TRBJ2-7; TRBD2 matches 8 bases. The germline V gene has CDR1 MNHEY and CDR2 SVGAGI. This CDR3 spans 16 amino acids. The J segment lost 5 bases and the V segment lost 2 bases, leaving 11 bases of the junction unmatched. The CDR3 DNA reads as TGTGCCAGCAGTTACCCAAGCGGGAGCCGGATGGACGAGCAGTACTTC. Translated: CASSYPSGSRMDEQYF.

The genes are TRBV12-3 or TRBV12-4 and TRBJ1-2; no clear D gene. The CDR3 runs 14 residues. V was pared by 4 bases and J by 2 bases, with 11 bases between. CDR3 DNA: TGTGCCAGCAGTTCAACCCTATTCAACTATGGCTACACCTTC. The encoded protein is CASSSTLFNYGYTF.

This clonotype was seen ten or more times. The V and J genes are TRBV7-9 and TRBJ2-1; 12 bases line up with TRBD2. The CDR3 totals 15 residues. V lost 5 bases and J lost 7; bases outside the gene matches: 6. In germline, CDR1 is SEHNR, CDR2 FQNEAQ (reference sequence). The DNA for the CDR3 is TGTGCCAGCAGCCCTAGACTAGCGGGAGTGAATGAGCAGTTCTTC. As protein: CASSPRLAGVNEQFF. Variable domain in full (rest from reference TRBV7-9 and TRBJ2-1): DTGVSQNPRHKITKRGQNVTFRCDPISEHNRLYWYRQTLGQGPEFLTYFQNEAQLEKSRLLSDRFSAERPKGSFSTLEIQRTEQGDSAMYLCASSPRLAGVNEQFFGPGTRLTVL.

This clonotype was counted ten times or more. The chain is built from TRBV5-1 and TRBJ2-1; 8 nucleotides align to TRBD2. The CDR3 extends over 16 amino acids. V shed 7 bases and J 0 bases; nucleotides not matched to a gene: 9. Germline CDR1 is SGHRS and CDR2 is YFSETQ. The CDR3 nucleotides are TGCGCCAGCCAGCCTCAGGCGGGGGGCTCCTACAATGAGCAGTTCTTC. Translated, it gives CASQPQAGGSYNEQFF.

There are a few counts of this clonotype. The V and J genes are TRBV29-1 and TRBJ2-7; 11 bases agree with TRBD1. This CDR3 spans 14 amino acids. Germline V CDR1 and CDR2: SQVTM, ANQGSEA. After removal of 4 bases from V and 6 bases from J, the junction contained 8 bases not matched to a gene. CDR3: CSVVRDRGLSEQYF. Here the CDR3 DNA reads TGCAGCGTTGTTAGGGACAGGGGGTTGAGCGAGCAGTACTTC.

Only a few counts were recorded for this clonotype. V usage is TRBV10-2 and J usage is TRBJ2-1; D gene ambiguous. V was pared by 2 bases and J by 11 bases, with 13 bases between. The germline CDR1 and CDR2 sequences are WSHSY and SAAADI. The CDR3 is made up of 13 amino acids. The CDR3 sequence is CASSERVRQQQFF. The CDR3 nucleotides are TGCGCCAGCAGTGAGCGGGTTCGGCAACAGCAGTTCTTC.

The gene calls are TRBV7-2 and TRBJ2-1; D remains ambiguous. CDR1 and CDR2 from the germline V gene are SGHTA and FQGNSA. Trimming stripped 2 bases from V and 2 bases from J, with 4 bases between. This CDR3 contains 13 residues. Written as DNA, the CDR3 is TGTGCCAGCAGCTTACAGGCCTACAATGAGCAGTTCTTC. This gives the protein CASSLQAYNEQFF.

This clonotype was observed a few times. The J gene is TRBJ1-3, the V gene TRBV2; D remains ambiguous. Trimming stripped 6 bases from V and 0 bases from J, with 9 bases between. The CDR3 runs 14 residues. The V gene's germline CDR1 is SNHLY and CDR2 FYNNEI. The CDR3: CASSSRSSGNTIYF. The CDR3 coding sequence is TGTGCCAGCAGCTCGCGGTCCTCTGGAAACACCATATATTTT.

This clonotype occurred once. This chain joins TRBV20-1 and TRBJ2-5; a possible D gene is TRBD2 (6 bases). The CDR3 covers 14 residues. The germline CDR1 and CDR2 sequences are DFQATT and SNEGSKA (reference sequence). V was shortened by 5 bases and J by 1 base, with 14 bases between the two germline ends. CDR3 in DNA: TGCAGTGCTCTTGACCGGGACTCCCAAGAGACCCAGTACTTC. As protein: CSALDRDSQETQYF.

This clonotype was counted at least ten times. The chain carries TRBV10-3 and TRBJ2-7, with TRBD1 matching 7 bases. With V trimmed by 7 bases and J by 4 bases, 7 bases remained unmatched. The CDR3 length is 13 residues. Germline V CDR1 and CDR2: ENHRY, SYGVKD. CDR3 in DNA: TGTGCCATCAAGATGGACAGGAATTACGAGCAGTACTTC. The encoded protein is CAIKMDRNYEQYF.

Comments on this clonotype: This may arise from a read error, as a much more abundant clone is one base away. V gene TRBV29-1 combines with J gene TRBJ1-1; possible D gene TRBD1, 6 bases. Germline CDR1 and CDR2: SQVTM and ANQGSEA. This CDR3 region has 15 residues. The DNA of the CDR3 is TGCACCGTTGGTGGCAGGGGTATGTTGAGCACTGAAGCTTTCTTT. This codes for CTVGGRGMLSTEAFF.

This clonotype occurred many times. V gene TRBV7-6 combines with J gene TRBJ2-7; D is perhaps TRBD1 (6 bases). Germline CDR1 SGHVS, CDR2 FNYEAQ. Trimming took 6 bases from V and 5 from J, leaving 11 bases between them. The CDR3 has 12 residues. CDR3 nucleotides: TGTGCCAGCAGTCCGGGACACCACGAGCAGTACTTC. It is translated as CASSPGHHEQYF. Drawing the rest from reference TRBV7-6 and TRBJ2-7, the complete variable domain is GAGVSQSPRYKVTKRGQDVALRCDPISGHVSLYWYRQALGQGPEFLTYFNYEAQQDKSGLPNDRFSAERPEGSISTLTIQRTEQRDSAMYRCASSPGHHEQYFGPGTRLTVT.